This T cell receptor (beta chain) was identified in a study of tumor and adjacent non-tumor tissue in lung cancer. As regards this clonotype: Compared with germline, one end of the junction differs, possibly owing to a read error.

CDR3 length: 13 amino acids. Germline V lookup: CDR1 DFQATT, CDR2 SNEGSKA (reference sequence). Three rounds of nested PCR, following a modified ARM-PCR protocol, produced the TCRbeta library. In TCRdb, the multiplex PCR reads were re-called with MiXCR into one record per CDR3 protein. This table has more than 75,000 distinct CDR3 sequences, over 80% appearing once. The template was RNA from unsorted bulk tissue. Sequenced material: lung tumor tissue. This chain uses TRBV20-1 with TRBJ2-1; a possible D gene is TRBD2 (5 bases). This sequence originates from a woman in her 50s with non-small cell lung cancer. CDR3 sequence (DNA): TGCAGTACTAGTAGAGGGAGTTATAATGAGCAGTTCTTC. Translating it yields CSTSRGSYNEQFF.